This TCR beta chain was sequenced for a study of Epstein–Barr virus B cells in breast cancer (dated by TCRdb to about 2021). Background on the whole study: Control T cells were grown by the rapid expansion method using irradiated PBMC feeders, soluble OKT3 and IL-2 around 200 U/ml, and were harvested about 10-12 days after stimulation. The study was a single-patient case report on whether tumor-infiltrating EBV+ B cells shape the T-cell receptor repertoire in triple-negative breast cancer. What the authors observed across the whole study: Since all data came from a single patient, described as a first proof of concept, generalization is limited.

RNA was extracted from approximately 9.1e4 to 9.4e5 cultured T cells with RNeasy Micro or Mini kits, including on-column DNase digestion, and was checked on an Agilent 2100 Bioanalyzer. This clonotype is medium-sized (0.01 to 0.1%) in its sample. This clone's antigen is unknown. Base qualities were left out, and no much larger clone turns up one base away. Libraries were constructed by 5' RACE. TCR libraries were constructed from RNA using the SMARTer Human TCR a/b Profiling Kit, with the full V(D)J regions of both alpha and beta chains captured. The amplified libraries were purified with AMPure XP beads and were validated on an Agilent 2100 Bioanalyzer using the DNA 1000 Kit. Libraries were sequenced on an Illumina MiSeq with the 600-cycle v3 reagent kit, giving 2 x 300 bp paired-end reads. Concerning the study's data processing: Reads were processed using MiXCR and VDJTools, with non-productive clonotypes removed and clonotypes collapsed by CDR3 amino acid sequence before frequencies were recalculated. CDR3 sequences were compared with the McPAS-TCR database with a Levenshtein distance of 1 allowed, and UpSet plots were created in R using UpSetR. TCRdb took the public reads, trimmed them with fastp at Q25, ran MiXCR for clone calling and kept in-frame beta chains. Every CDR3 protein is listed once, alongside the most common genes and DNA of its rows. The V and J calls were determined by TCRdb, not by the authors. This sample is represented by approximately 2,000 distinct CDR3 sequences; 15% of them were singletons. The biggest ten clones account for approximately 28% of the sample.

The CDR3 goes from the cysteine to the phenylalanine over 14 residues. Left in the record is the CDR3 DNA by itself, 42 bases read in frame from the first base. The junction carries 14 bases between V and J, which are trimmed by 0 bases and 5 bases respectively. The germline V gene encodes CDR1 DFQATT and CDR2 SNEGSKA (reference sequence). The chain joins TRBV20-1 to TRBJ2-7; D gene: possibly TRBD1, on 5 matching bases. The sequencing input was tumor-infiltrating lymphocytes expanded in culture. The TCR comes from a woman between 40 and 55 years old with triple-negative breast cancer. This receptor has the CDR3 CSARDLTGVHEQYF. In nucleotides, the sequence is TGCAGTGCTAGAGATCTAACAGGAGTCCACGAGCAGTACTTC.